Each of the 21 T cell receptor beta chains below was sequenced from the same sample in a study of cytomegalovirus exposure and HLA in healthy donors. Primers: 60 Vbeta forward and 13 Jbeta reverse. Data came from immunoSEQ multiplex PCR; TCRdb stores just in-frame clones and leaves some out. The sample includes around 95,000 clones, 80% to 90% of them seen just once. Sequencing was performed on PBMCs. Receptors originate from a man aged 25 to 40 in good health and CMV-seropositive.

V usage is TRBV29-1 and J usage is TRBJ2-5; 7 nucleotides match TRBD2. With 5 bases clipped from V and 8 bases from J, the junction kept 14 bases outside the gene matches. This CDR3 is built from 14 residues. Germline V gives CDR1 SQVTM, CDR2 ANQGSEA. Here the CDR3 reads CSVSPERGGGTQYF. In DNA, the CDR3 is TGCAGCGTTTCCCCCGAGCGGGGAGGTGGAACCCAGTACTTC. Variable domain in full (rest from reference TRBV29-1 and TRBJ2-5): SAVISQKPSRDICQRGTSLTIQCQVDSQVTMMFWYRQQPGQSLTLIATANQGSEATYESGFVIDKFPISRPNLTFSTLTVSNMSPEDSSIYLCSVSPERGGGTQYFGPGTRLLVL.

This chain links TRBV6-5 with TRBJ1-1, with D uncertain. Germline assignment: CDR1 MNHEY and CDR2 SVGAGI. The CDR3 totals 11 residues. V was cut by 8 bases and J by 0 bases, with 4 bases left in between. In DNA, the CDR3 is TGTGCCAGCGGCATGAACACTGAAGCTTTCTTT. Translation gives CASGMNTEAFF.

V is TRBV7-2 and J is TRBJ2-5, with TRBD1 identical over 8 bases. The CDR3 is made up of 17 amino acids. Germline CDR1 is SGHTA and CDR2 is FQGNSA. Losses at the gene ends were 0 bases for V and 4 bases for J; bases not matched to a gene: 10. In DNA form, the CDR3 reads TGTGCCAGCAGCTTAGCCCAGACAGGGGCCTCCTTAGAGACCCAGTACTTC. Protein product: CASSLAQTGASLETQYF.

This chain connects TRBV5-1 to TRBJ1-2; TRBD1 aligns across 10 bases. The V segment lost 3 bases and the J segment 6 bases; nucleotides outside the gene matches: 5. Looked up from germline, CDR1 is SGHRS and CDR2 is YFSETQ. This CDR3 is built from 14 residues. This CDR3 is CASSSGQGLDGYTF. The CDR3 DNA is TGCGCCAGCAGCTCGGGACAGGGGCTGGATGGCTACACCTTC.

This rearrangement joins TRBV30 to TRBJ2-6, with D unresolved. This CDR3 region has 15 residues. Trimming stripped 3 bases from V and 1 base from J, with 10 bases between. Per germline, CDR1 GTSNPN and CDR2 SVGIG (reference sequence). The CDR3 sequence: CAWSPKTSGANVLTF. In nucleotides, the CDR3 is TGTGCCTGGAGCCCGAAGACTTCTGGGGCCAACGTCCTGACTTTC.

This clone has only a few counts. The chain joins TRBV4-3 to TRBJ2-2; TRBD2 aligns across 9 bases. Germline V gene sequence: CDR1 LGHNA, CDR2 YSLEER. The CDR3 covers 18 residues. Losses at the gene ends were 6 bases for V and 0 bases for J; bases not matched to a gene: 11. CDR3 DNA sequence: TGCGCCAGCAGGGCGGTGGGGCTAGCGGGACCGAACACCGGGGAGCTGTTTTTT. This encodes CASRAVGLAGPNTGELFF.

The V call is TRBV21-1, the J call TRBJ2-1; TRBD2, the table's D call, lacks a check against the DNA. TRBV21-1 is a known pseudogene. CDR3 length equals 19 residues. CDR3 residues: CASSKAASGSRLSYNEQFF. CDR3 nucleotides: TGTGCCAGCAGCAAAGCTGCTAGCGGGAGTAGGTTGTCCTACAATGAGCAGTTCTTC.

This clone has just one count. The V call is TRBV28, the J call TRBJ2-7; 9 bases match TRBD2. The CDR3 is 16 residues long. Germline CDR1 reads MDHEN; CDR2 reads SYDVKM. The J segment lost 2 bases and the V segment lost 7 bases, leaving 12 bases of the junction unmatched. The CDR3 nucleotides are TGTGCCAGCACCTCCATTGGGGCGGGAGGGCCCTACGAGCAGTACTTC. Encoded protein: CASTSIGAGGPYEQYF.

This clone was detected once. This chain joins TRBV28 and TRBJ2-3, with 7 bases that match TRBD1. CDR1 and CDR2 (germline): MDHEN, SYDVKM. This CDR3 comprises 18 residues. V lost 3 bases, J lost 2 bases, and 14 bases stayed unmatched. The CDR3 coding sequence is TGTGCCAGCAGTTTGGGCTTCCCACAGGGGACCCCCACAGATACGCAGTATTTT. The encoded protein is CASSLGFPQGTPTDTQYF. The whole variable domain, remainder taken from reference TRBV28 and TRBJ2-3, is DVKVTQSSRYLVKRTGEKVFLECVQDMDHENMFWYRQDPGLGLRLIYFSYDVKMKEKGDIPEGYSVSREKKERFSLILESASTNQTSMYLCASSLGFPQGTPTDTQYFGPGTRLTVL.

The sample holds one count of this clone. The chain couples TRBV6-4 to TRBJ1-1; D unresolved. Trimming left V 3 bases short and J 1 base short, with 9 bases between. The germline gives CDR1 MRHNA, CDR2 SNTAGT. The CDR3 is 14 residues long. The CDR3 region is CASSEAPGNTEAFF. CDR3 nucleotide sequence: TGTGCCAGCAGTGAAGCCCCGGGGAACACTGAAGCTTTCTTT.

The chain recombines TRBV30 with TRBJ2-2, with TRBD1 identical over 7 bases. The junction had 6 bases not matched to a gene; V was cut back by 0 bases and J by 5 bases. The CDR3 is 15 amino acids. Germline assignment: CDR1 GTSNPN and CDR2 SVGIG (reference sequence). The CDR3 nucleotides are TGTGCCTGGAGTGTACAGAGGGGGCGGACCGGGGAGCTGTTTTTT. This sequence encodes CAWSVQRGRTGELFF.

This sequence joins TRBV5-1 and TRBJ2-1, with D tentatively TRBD2 (6 bases). The V gene's germline CDR1 is SGHRS and CDR2 YFSETQ. Trimming left V 2 bases short and J 5 bases short, with 11 bases between. This CDR3 has 14 residues. CDR3 amino acids: CASSFGTANNEQFF. Here the CDR3 DNA reads TGCGCCAGCAGCTTCGGGACTGCCAACAATGAGCAGTTCTTC.

The chain employs TRBV9 and TRBJ2-7, with 12 bases identical to TRBD2. CDR3 length: 15 residues. Germline V lookup: CDR1 SGDLS, CDR2 YYNGEE. The ends lost 4 bases at V and 2 bases at J; junction bases unmatched: 4. The chain's CDR3 is CASSPGLAGAYEQYF. The CDR3 nucleotides are TGTGCCAGCAGCCCGGGACTAGCGGGCGCCTACGAGCAGTACTTC.

The DNA of the CDR3 is TGTGCCATCAGAACGAGGGTAGGGGAAAAACTGTTTTTT. It encodes CAIRTRVGEKLFF. V gene TRBV10-3 combines with J gene TRBJ1-4; D not resolved. The ends were cut back, 6 bases at V and 8 bases at J, with 13 bases in the middle. The CDR3 sequence is 13 residues long. Germline assignment: CDR1 ENHRY and CDR2 SYGVKD.

The CDR3 loop reads CASSVGLAGASTAYEQYF. The DNA of the CDR3 is TGTGCCAGCAGCGTAGGCTTAGCGGGAGCCTCCACCGCCTACGAGCAGTACTTC. This chain connects TRBV9 to TRBJ2-7; TRBD2 agrees at 9 bases. V lost 0 bases, J lost 2 bases, and 12 bases stayed unmatched. The CDR3 totals 18 residues. Germline values: CDR1 SGDLS, CDR2 YYNGEE.

V gene TRBV9 combines with J gene TRBJ2-7; TRBD2 matches 9 bases. The CDR3 covers 16 residues. The ends lost 0 bases at V and 6 bases at J; junction bases unmatched: 10. The germline V gene encodes CDR1 SGDLS and CDR2 YYNGEE. The DNA for the CDR3 is TGTGCCAGCAGCGTAGGAGGAGGGCCGGGACTAGCCGAGCAGTACTTC. Its translation is CASSVGGGPGLAEQYF.

The gene calls are TRBV5-6 and TRBJ2-1, with 8 bases that match TRBD2. Germline assignment: CDR1 SGHDT and CDR2 YYEEEE. There are 17 residues in the CDR3. The V gene end was trimmed by 3 bases and the J gene end by 5 bases; junction bases not matched to a gene: 13. The CDR3 protein is CASSSPRGSGNDNEQFF. Here the CDR3 DNA reads TGTGCCAGCAGCTCTCCACGGGGTAGCGGGAACGACAATGAGCAGTTCTTC.

This chain connects TRBV5-1 to TRBJ1-4, with 9 bases lining up with TRBD1. Germline V gene lookup returns CDR1 SGHRS and CDR2 YFSETQ. Trimming at V came to 4 bases and at J to 8 bases, leaving 12 bases not matched to a gene. The CDR3 loop spans 16 amino acids. CDR3 protein: CASSAVPGQGREKLFF. The CDR3 nucleotides are TGCGCCAGCAGCGCCGTCCCGGGACAGGGAAGGGAAAAACTGTTTTTT.

This sequence joins TRBV28 and TRBJ1-4; D perhaps matches TRBD1 (6 bases). The CDR3 contains 13 residues. V lost 8 bases, J lost 2 bases, and 9 bases lay in between. The germline CDR1 and CDR2 sequences are MDHEN and SYDVKM. The CDR3 nucleotides read TGTGCCAGCGGACAGACGACTAATGAAAAACTGTTTTTT. Its translation is CASGQTTNEKLFF.

The genes are TRBV28 and TRBJ2-1; TRBD1 aligns across 9 bases. Unmatched junction bases numbered 7, after V lost 5 bases and J lost 5 bases. This CDR3 is 15 amino acids long. CDR1 and CDR2 (germline): MDHEN, SYDVKM. This CDR3 is CASSTGGTINNEQFF. CDR3 nucleotides: TGTGCCAGCAGTACAGGGGGCACTATCAACAATGAGCAGTTCTTC. Filled out from reference TRBV28 and TRBJ2-1, the complete variable domain reads DVKVTQSSRYLVKRTGEKVFLECVQDMDHENMFWYRQDPGLGLRLIYFSYDVKMKEKGDIPEGYSVSREKKERFSLILESASTNQTSMYLCASSTGGTINNEQFFGPGTRLTVL.

The chain employs TRBV11-1 and TRBJ2-1; 7 positions match TRBD2. The germline V gene has CDR1 SGHAT and CDR2 FQDESV (reference sequence). The junction had 11 bases not matched to a gene; V was cut back by 5 bases and J by 4 bases. The CDR3 contains 16 residues. The CDR3 sequence is CASSQSGTILYNEQFF. CDR3 DNA: TGTGCCAGCAGCCAATCCGGGACTATCCTGTACAATGAGCAGTTCTTC. The full variable domain, completed using reference TRBV11-1 and TRBJ2-1, is EAEVAQSPRYKITEKSQAVAFWCDPISGHATLYWYRQILGQGPELLVQFQDESVVDDSQLPKDRFSAERLKGVDSTLKIQPAELGDSAMYLCASSQSGTILYNEQFFGPGTRLTVL.